One sample yielded the 27 T cell receptor beta chains listed below, sequenced in a study of shared clonotypes between healthy human individuals. The table came from immunoSEQ multiplex PCR; TCRdb's copy has only in-frame clones and leaves some out. The top ten hold about 1.5% of the sample, which has about 980,000 clones, about 80% seen once. Material for sequencing was memory CD4+ T cells sorted from blood. Stated subset: CD45RA-negative fraction. All receptors come from a man aged 18 to 29 in good health.

This clone was seen just once. This sequence joins TRBV2 and TRBJ2-3; D might be TRBD2 (6 bases). The CDR3 contains 15 residues. Trimming removed 3 bases from V and 2 bases from J, with 12 bases in between. Germline V gives CDR1 SNHLY, CDR2 FYNNEI. CDR3 amino acids: CASSDRRGTTDTQYF. CDR3 bases: TGTGCCAGCAGTGATAGGCGGGGTACCACAGATACGCAGTATTTT.

This clone has just one count. DNA of the CDR3: TGTGCCAGCAGCGAAAAGGGGACACGGAATGAAAAACTGTTTTTT. Amino acid sequence: CASSEKGTRNEKLFF. The V and J genes are TRBV5-6 and TRBJ1-4; TRBD1 might be the D (6 bases). CDR1 and CDR2 from the germline V gene are SGHDT and YYEEEE. The CDR3 runs to 15 residues. V lost 4 bases to trimming and J lost 5 bases, with 15 bases between them.

The chain uses TRBV5-8 and TRBJ2-1; the match to TRBD1 covers 9 bases. CDR1 and CDR2 from the germline V gene are SGHTS and YDEGEE. The length of the CDR3 is 13 residues. The V segment lost 4 bases and the J segment 6 bases; nucleotides outside the gene matches: 2. This CDR3 is CASSLGQGNEQFF. The DNA for the CDR3 is TGTGCCAGCAGCCTGGGACAGGGCAATGAGCAGTTCTTC.

This rearrangement joins TRBV19 to TRBJ2-3; 11 nucleotides agree with TRBD2. Per the germline V gene, CDR1 is LNHDA and CDR2 is SQIVND (reference sequence). The CDR3 extends over 15 amino acids. The J segment lost 4 bases and the V segment lost 7 bases, leaving 7 bases of the junction unmatched. CDR3: CASNSGGAWADTQYF. The CDR3 nucleotides are TGTGCCAGTAATAGCGGGGGGGCTTGGGCAGATACGCAGTATTTT.

The genes are TRBV19 and TRBJ1-4, with D unclear. CDR1 and CDR2 from the germline V gene are LNHDA and SQIVND (reference sequence). The CDR3 has 16 residues. V was trimmed by 4 bases and J by 0 bases, leaving 12 bases between them. CDR3 residues: CASSTPRGATNEKLFF. Written as DNA, the CDR3 is TGTGCCAGTAGTACCCCCCGGGGTGCAACTAATGAAAAACTGTTTTTT.

This clone was seen a few times. The chain carries TRBV2 and TRBJ1-1; D remains unclear. The CDR3 has 14 amino acids. Trimming shortened V by 4 bases and J by 0 bases, and 9 bases separated the two germline ends. Germline V CDR1 and CDR2: SNHLY, FYNNEI. CDR3 sequence (DNA): TGTGCCAGCAGTGTTGCAGAGATGAACACTGAAGCTTTCTTT. Translated: CASSVAEMNTEAFF.

The rearrangement joins TRBV5-5 to TRBJ2-7; 9 bases line up with TRBD2. The assigned J gene may be wrong: the sequence end matches TRBJ2-5 better. CDR1 and CDR2 (germline): SGHKS, YYEKEE (reference sequence). This CDR3 has 17 residues. The CDR3 loop reads CASTLRGSGSGQETQYF. The CDR3 DNA follows: TGTGCCAGCACCCTGAGGGGTAGCGGGAGTGGCCAAGAGACCCAGTACTTC.

This clone was seen only once. The chain joins TRBV28 to TRBJ2-7, with D possibly matching TRBD1 (6 bases). The CDR3 is 13 residues long. Germline V gene lookup returns CDR1 MDHEN and CDR2 SYDVKM. Trimming took 6 bases from V and 3 from J, leaving 12 bases between them. The CDR3 sequence: CASRRTGFYEQYF. Here the CDR3 DNA reads TGTGCCAGCAGACGAACAGGGTTCTACGAGCAGTACTTC. Supplemented by reference TRBV28 and TRBJ2-7, the full variable domain reads DVKVTQSSRYLVKRTGEKVFLECVQDMDHENMFWYRQDPGLGLRLIYFSYDVKMKEKGDIPEGYSVSREKKERFSLILESASTNQTSMYLCASRRTGFYEQYFGPGTRLTVT.

This clone appeared once. The chain links TRBV2 to TRBJ2-1; D unresolved. Trimming removed 6 bases from V and 6 bases from J, with 15 bases in between. Germline CDR1 SNHLY, CDR2 FYNNEI. The length of the CDR3 is 14 residues. In nucleotides, the CDR3 is TGTGCCAGCAGAGTGAGGATCAGCCCCAATGAGCAGTTCTTC. Translation gives CASRVRISPNEQFF.

The rearrangement links TRBV7-9 to TRBJ2-5; 10 nucleotides match TRBD2. The CDR3 loop spans 16 amino acids. Germline V gene sequence: CDR1 SEHNR, CDR2 FQNEAQ (reference sequence). The V and J ends lost 5 bases and 5 bases, in that order; junction bases with no gene match: 11. The CDR3 DNA reads TGTGCCAGCAGCCCGCGGGGACTAGCGCGCCGGGAGACCCAGTACTTC. Its protein is CASSPRGLARRETQYF.

This clone is a singleton in its sample. Other DNA sequences in the sample encode the same CDR3. The rearrangement joins TRBV7-8 to TRBJ2-7; 9 bases match TRBD1. Looked up from germline, CDR1 is SGHVS and CDR2 is FQNEAQ. The CDR3 extends over 15 amino acids. V lost 3 bases and J lost 0; bases outside the gene matches: 3. The CDR3 region is CASSFQTGGSYEQYF. CDR3 DNA: TGTGCCAGCAGCTTCCAGACAGGGGGCTCCTACGAGCAGTACTTC.

The V gene is TRBV28, the J gene TRBJ1-6, with D tentatively TRBD1 (6 bases). V was cut by 6 bases and J by 7 bases, with 13 bases left in between. Germline CDR1 reads MDHEN; CDR2 reads SYDVKM. This CDR3 spans 14 amino acids. CDR3 coding DNA: TGTGCCAGCAGCCGTACAGGGTTAAATTCACCCCTCCACTTT. It codes for CASSRTGLNSPLHF.

This clone was seen more than once but under ten times. This chain uses TRBV6-1 with TRBJ1-6; 10 bases align to TRBD1. Germline trimming cut 4 bases from V and 9 bases from J; bases unmatched to any gene: 3. The CDR3 runs 14 residues. Germline loops: CDR1 MNHNS, CDR2 SASEGT. The CDR3 is CASSVRDRGSPLHF. The CDR3 DNA follows: TGTGCCAGCAGTGTCCGGGACAGGGGTTCACCCCTCCACTTT.

The chain employs TRBV29-1 and TRBJ2-1, with 12 bases matching TRBD2. Germline CDR1 and CDR2: SQVTM and ANQGSEA. The CDR3 loop spans 16 amino acids. After removal of 7 bases from V and 4 bases from J, the junction contained 11 bases not matched to a gene. The CDR3 nucleotides are TGCAGCGCCATATGGACTAGCGGGAAGAGTTACAATGAGCAGTTCTTC. Its protein is CSAIWTSGKSYNEQFF.

The table lists this clone with a few counts. The CDR3 DNA reads as TGCGCCAGCAGCCAAGATTACCGGGTATGGTCACCCCTCCACTTT. This encodes CASSQDYRVWSPLHF. This chain connects TRBV4-1 to TRBJ1-6; no clear D. The CDR3 totals 15 residues. Germline values: CDR1 MGHRA, CDR2 YSYEKL. Trimming removed 0 bases at V and 10 bases at J, with 13 bases between.

The chain employs TRBV7-9 and TRBJ2-7, with no clear D. V dropped 1 base and J dropped 3 bases, with 10 bases sitting between them. The CDR3 consists of 14 residues. CDR1 is SEHNR and CDR2 is FQNEAQ in the germline V gene (reference sequence). The CDR3: CASSLEALVYEQYF. In nucleotides, the CDR3 is TGTGCCAGCAGCTTAGAGGCTTTAGTCTACGAGCAGTACTTC.

The chain recombines TRBV19 with TRBJ1-6, with 8 bases that match TRBD1. The CDR3 totals 15 residues. Germline V CDR1 and CDR2: LNHDA, SQIVND (reference sequence). J was trimmed by 8 bases and V by 5 bases; bases with no gene match: 8. Written as DNA, the CDR3 is TGTGCCAGTAGTTCCTGGACAGGGAGCGATTCACCCCTCCACTTT. Translation: CASSSWTGSDSPLHF.

The J gene is TRBJ2-7, the V gene TRBV6-5; 8 nucleotides line up with TRBD1. The V gene's germline CDR1 is MNHEY and CDR2 SVGAGI. This CDR3 has 14 amino acids. V lost 10 bases and J lost 2; bases outside the gene matches: 10. CDR3 in DNA: TGTGCCACGACAGGGGAGGAAAAAACCTACGAGCAGTACTTC. Its protein is CATTGEEKTYEQYF.

This chain links TRBV27 with TRBJ1-6; D unresolved. The CDR3 length is 12 residues. Looked up from germline, CDR1 is MNHEY and CDR2 is SMNVEV (reference sequence). V was trimmed by 8 bases and J by 11 bases, leaving 13 bases between them. The CDR3 DNA reads TGTGCCAGCCAAACGGCTAGGGCACCCCTCCACTTT. Translating it yields CASQTARAPLHF.

The chain has TRBV5-4 and TRBJ1-1; D might be TRBD1 (5 bases). Germline values: CDR1 SGHNT, CDR2 YYREEE (reference sequence). The CDR3 totals 13 residues. V was clipped by 4 bases and J by 7 bases, with 14 bases between them. The CDR3 nucleotides read TGTGCCAGCAGCCTAGACAGATCAGATGAAGCTTTCTTT. It yields the protein CASSLDRSDEAFF.

By share of the sample, this clone is medium-sized. This specimen includes other DNA sequences encoding the same CDR3. The chain couples TRBV7-2 to TRBJ2-5, with D possibly being TRBD1 or TRBD2 (6 bases each). This CDR3 contains 14 residues. Between the trimmed V and J ends, which lost 1 base and 5 bases, there was a span of 11 bases. CDR1 and CDR2 from the germline V gene are SGHTA and FQGNSA. The CDR3 DNA follows: TGTGCCAGCAGCTTAGGGGGGGCGCAGGAGACCCAGTACTTC. Translated: CASSLGGAQETQYF.

V is TRBV25-1 and J is TRBJ2-5; unclear D gene. The CDR3 runs to 14 residues. Germline lookup yields CDR1 MGHDK and CDR2 SYGVNS. Trimming removed 5 bases from V and 5 bases from J, with 15 bases in between. CDR3: CASSSGRPRETQYF. CDR3 nucleotide sequence: TGTGCCAGCAGTTCCGGACGACCTAGGGAGACCCAGTACTTC.

This sequence joins TRBV11-2 and TRBJ2-7; no firm D call. The CDR3 totals 11 residues. In germline, CDR1 is SGHAT, CDR2 FQNNGV. V was cut by 2 bases and J by 3 bases, with 2 bases left in between. The chain's CDR3 is CASSLFYEQYF. Written as DNA, the CDR3 is TGTGCCAGCAGCTTATTCTACGAGCAGTACTTC.

In its sample, this clone was seen a few times. This sequence joins TRBV30 and TRBJ1-2, with D tentatively TRBD1 (6 bases). The V and J ends lost 0 bases and 0 bases respectively, with 26 bases between them. Germline lookup yields CDR1 GTSNPN and CDR2 SVGIG (reference sequence). This CDR3 has 20 residues. DNA of the CDR3: TGTGCCTGGAGTGTAATGGGGGGGCAGTTCGCCCCTCTCTCTAACTATGGCTACACCTTC. Its translation is CAWSVMGGQFAPLSNYGYTF.

The rearrangement uses TRBV19 and TRBJ1-1; the match to TRBD1 covers 9 bases. CDR3 length: 15 residues. The germline CDR1 and CDR2 sequences are LNHDA and SQIVND (reference sequence). The trim removed 4 bases at V and 4 bases at J, leaving 7 bases unmatched. CDR3 sequence: CASSRDRAGLTEAFF. CDR3 DNA: TGTGCCAGTAGTAGGGACAGGGCGGGACTCACTGAAGCTTTCTTT.

This rearrangement joins TRBV5-1 to TRBJ2-5; 11 bases are shared with TRBD1. Trimming cost V 3 bases and J 4 bases; bases outside gene matches: 5. The CDR3 spans 15 residues. Germline CDR1 SGHRS, CDR2 YFSETQ. The DNA for the CDR3 is TGCGCCAGCAGCTACGGACAGGGGGCGAGAGAGACCCAGTACTTC. Its translation: CASSYGQGARETQYF.

The chain combines TRBV28 with TRBJ1-5; D perhaps matches TRBD1 (6 bases). Germline V CDR1 and CDR2: MDHEN, SYDVKM. V shed 4 bases and J shed 4 bases, with 17 bases lying between them. The CDR3 sequence is 16 residues long. The CDR3 nucleotides are TGTGCCAGCAGTTCCCTGCCAGGGGCACGGAATCAGCCCCAGCATTTT. Protein sequence: CASSSLPGARNQPQHF. The whole variable domain, filled in from reference TRBV28 and TRBJ1-5, reads DVKVTQSSRYLVKRTGEKVFLECVQDMDHENMFWYRQDPGLGLRLIYFSYDVKMKEKGDIPEGYSVSREKKERFSLILESASTNQTSMYLCASSSLPGARNQPQHFGDGTRLSIL.